This TCR beta chain came from a study of sequential checkpoint blockade in melanoma. As for the study in general: First-line arms were nivolumab then ipilimumab, or the reverse, randomized 1:1. After both sequences, patients received maintenance nivolumab.

The V and J ends lost 3 bases and 3 bases, in that order; junction bases with no gene match: 6. The CDR3 length is 15 residues. The germline gives CDR1 LNHDA, CDR2 SQIVND (reference sequence). The treatment is: randomized to nivolumab then ipilimumab (arm A) or the reverse (arm B). Patients had received no earlier DNA-damaging chemotherapy. From thawed PBMCs, live CD3+CD8+ cells negative for CD19 and CD56 were sorted. Assay used: immunoSEQ multiplex PCR; TCRdb lists only in-frame clones, some missing. The repertoire consists of 13,000 or so clones, with approximately 63% occurring once and the leading ten covering about a quarter. This clone was counted only a few times.

This TCR was recovered from a human donor with melanoma. Sample: CD8+ T cells sorted from blood (inferred from file names), taken from a patient given nivolumab and ipilimumab in sequence. The rearrangement uses TRBV19 and TRBJ2-7; 9 positions agree with TRBD1. CDR3 sequence: CASSMTRDRVYEQYF. CDR3 in DNA: TGTGCCAGTAGTATGACGCGGGACAGGGTCTACGAGCAGTACTTC.